This T cell receptor (beta chain) was captured in a study of spatial heterogeneity in lung cancer. Background on the study: Each distinct TCR and UMI combination averaged more than ten appearances in raw reads.

As to time point: sample taken at primary tumor resection. Samples were donated by 72 untreated early-stage non-small cell lung cancer patients. V was pared by 4 bases and J by 4 bases, with 9 bases of the junction left unmatched. Looked up from germline, CDR1 is MRHNA and CDR2 is SNTAGT. This CDR3 is 15 amino acids long. The library protocol tagged each TCR cDNA with a unique molecular identifier. TCRdb recomputed calls from the 5' RACE reads with MiXCR, one row per CDR3 protein. The table has fewer than 20,000 distinct CDR3 sequences, under 7.5% seen once; the top ten hold 20%. Study-wide results and limits: In tumors, expanded intratumoral alpha and beta TCR counts tracked mutation counts.

The sample holds many counts of this clonotype. Its antigen is still unknown. The sequenced sample was lung tumor tissue, obtained at surgery. This TCR came from a female donor with early-stage non-small cell lung cancer. The chain recombines TRBV6-4 with TRBJ1-2, with 7 bases identical to TRBD1. CDR3 protein: CASSVRDREFYGYTF. The CDR3 coding sequence is TGTGCCAGCAGTGTTAGAGACAGGGAGTTCTATGGCTACACCTTC.